This T cell receptor beta chain was obtained from a study of CD8 T cells in Susac syndrome. This clonotype was picked up one time. Sequencing of TCR beta was carried out in blood CD8+ and CD4+ T cells. RNA totalling roughly 0.45 to 1 ug underwent reverse transcription with random hexamers. Multiplex PCR with immunoSEQ amplified the TCR beta CDR3 across 54 Vbeta and 13 Jbeta. TCRdb reprocessed the immunoSEQ multiplex PCR reads via MiXCR and lists one record per CDR3 protein. Of around 300,000 distinct CDR3 sequences listed, 75% to 85% were seen once; the top ten hold approximately 0.2%. The germline gives CDR1 MNHEY, CDR2 SVGEGT. J lost 3 bases, V lost 2 bases, and 9 bases had no gene match. The CDR3 is made up of 16 amino acids.

This clonotype was obtained from a human donor with multiple sclerosis. The sequenced sample was CD8+ T cells from PBMCs. The chain uses TRBV6-2 or TRBV6-3 and TRBJ1-2; TRBD1 aligns across 7 bases. CDR3 protein: CASSYKRQGRDYGYTF. CDR3 coding DNA: TGTGCCAGCAGTTACAAGAGACAGGGACGGGACTATGGCTACACCTTC.